The rows below give T cell receptor beta chains drawn from one sample of a study of pediatric ulcerative colitis. TCRdb's table, derived via immunoSEQ multiplex PCR, lists solely in-frame clones and lacks some. The data hold 64,000 or so clones, with 77% observed a single time. Sequences were obtained from blood. These receptors were taken from a boy aged 5-17 years with moderate ulcerative colitis. Both conserved end residues are part of each CDR3. The order of the fields is V gene, clone size, D gene, J gene, CDR3 DNA, CDR3 protein. D genes are given only for firm matches. The size entry is marked missing in some rows and otherwise reads once, few, many or a size class.

TRBV29-1	few	NA	TRBJ1-2	TGCAGCGTTGACCGAGGGAGGTATGGCTACACCTTC	CSVDRGRYGYTF
TRBV5-1	once	TRBD2	TRBJ2-1	TGCGCCAGCAGCTCCCCGACTAGCGGCCTCCTCGGCTACAATGAGCAGTTCTTC	CASSSPTSGLLGYNEQFF
TRBV14	NA	NA	TRBJ1-3	TGTGCCAGCAGCCAAAGGGGCATCTACTCTGGAAACACCATATATTTT	CASSQRGIYSGNTIYF
TRBV5-1	NA	NA	TRBJ1-2	TGCGCCAGCAGCCCGGACAGCACTAACTATGGCTACACCTTC	CASSPDSTNYGYTF
TRBV23-1	NA	TRBD1	TRBJ1-1	TGCGCCAGCAGTCACCCCGGGACAGGGAACACTGAAGCTTTCTTT	CASSHPGTGNTEAFF
TRBV5-1	few	NA	TRBJ2-7	TGCGCCAGCAGCCAGGGTCCGGACTCCTACGAGCAGTACTTC	CASSQGPDSYEQYF
TRBV15	NA	NA	TRBJ1-2	TGTGCCACCAGCAGAGATCTGGACAGAGCTAACTATGGCTACACCTTC	CATSRDLDRANYGYTF
TRBV5-1	NA	NA	TRBJ1-1	TGCGCCAGCAGCTTTCGAGGTATGAACACTGAAGCTTTCTTT	CASSFRGMNTEAFF
TRBV14	NA	NA	TRBJ2-5	TGTGCCAGCAGCCTCATGTGGGAGACCCAGTACTTC	CASSLMWETQYF
TRBV6-4	NA	TRBD1	TRBJ2-7	TGTGCCAGCAGTGAAGTTAGAAAACAGGGGACACCCTACGAGCAGTACTTC	CASSEVRKQGTPYEQYF
TRBV6-5	NA	NA	TRBJ2-5	TGTGCCAGCAGTTACCGGGCAGGGTGGGAGACCCAGTACTTC	CASSYRAGWETQYF
TRBV6-6	NA	TRBD1	TRBJ1-1	TGTGCCAGCAGTGGCACAAGGACAGGGGCGGGTGAAGCTTTCTTT	CASSGTRTGAGEAFF
TRBV13	NA	TRBD2	TRBJ2-5	TGTGCCAGCAGCTATGTAGCGGGTGGTGAGACCCAGTACTTC	CASSYVAGGETQYF
TRBV18	NA	TRBD1	TRBJ1-1	TGTGCCAGCTCACGTCAGGGGGTCGCTGAAGCTTTCTTT	CASSRQGVAEAFF
TRBV2	few	NA	TRBJ1-6	TGTGCCAGCGCAGACACCGCCGCTTCACCCCTCCACTTT	CASADTAASPLHF
TRBV4-1	few	NA	TRBJ1-2	TGCGCCAGCAGCCAAGATGAGGTTAGTGGCTACACCTTC	CASSQDEVSGYTF